This T cell receptor beta chain appears in the sequencing data of a study of blood T cell repertoires in COVID-19 (TCRdb year 2020). In terms of the full investigation: Samples from collaborators originated in the United States, Italy and Spain and spanned both the acute and convalescent phases of COVID-19. The dataset comprised deeply sampled blood TCRbeta repertoires from subjects exposed to, actively infected with, or recovered from COVID-19. The material from the prospective study consisted of cDNA or gDNA derived from T cells, B-cell-depleted T cells, or PBMCs. Sample metadata almost always included a de-identified subject ID, COVID-19 status, age in years and sex. HLA class I and class II types, where available, came from metadata supplied by the sample provider rather than from assay-based typing. A freely available public database, intended as a resource for researchers studying the immune response to SARS-CoV-2, is where the repertoires were released. Samples were obtained from the ongoing ImmuneRACE study (first 160 participants) and from about 1,300 subjects provided by 6 global collaborators. Results the study describes overall, beyond this receptor: Clinical and demographic metadata were provided uncurated, with the amount varying by source and participant.

TCRbeta CDR3 regions were amplified from genomic DNA by means of the immunoSEQ Assay, a bias-controlled multiplex PCR. Processing in the source paper ran as follows. Within the assay, amplification of reference gene primers was used to estimate how many nucleated cells each sample contained. To quantify the absolute abundance of each unique TCRbeta CDR3 rearrangement, sequence reads were collapsed and filtered. For each sample, productive Simpson clonality was calculated as the square root of Simpson's diversity index across productive rearrangements. Entries here come from immuneACCESS through TCRdb and include only in-frame sequences with V and J called. Some clones fail to appear in such tables; in the studies checked, an unresolved V gene covers under half of the shortfall, and the cause of the remainder is unknown. D and trimming were read from the DNA, whereas the V and J calls and clone size are those reported in that table. Within this sample are about 270,000 clones, with roughly 85% of them counted one time only. Roughly 9.4% of the sample is in the top ten clones.

A second Seattle source provided samples from volunteer blood donors who had recovered from COVID-19. Each collaborating institution followed its own protocols to collect whole blood in K2EDTA tubes. Collaborator samples were shipped for TCRbeta analysis as frozen whole blood, isolated PBMCs, or DNA extracted from either sample type. Comments on this clone: Its antigen target is currently unknown. No per-base quality is available; no much larger clone lies one base away.

V sheds 2 bases and J sheds 0 bases, leaving 8 bases between their ends. The germline V gene gives CDR1 as MNHEY and CDR2 as SVGEGT. From the cysteine up to the phenylalanine, the CDR3 has a length of 15 residues. Only the CDR3 DNA is retained, 45 bases long and in frame from the first base. The chain is made from TRBV6-2 or TRBV6-3 and TRBJ1-5, with the D segment identity uncertain. Sequences were obtained from peripheral blood. The sequence was collected from a woman aged 45-59 years who had recovered from COVID-19. The sequence in DNA is TGTGCCAGCAGTTACCATCGGTATAGCAATCAGCCCCAGCATTTT. This sequence encodes CASSYHRYSNQPQHF.